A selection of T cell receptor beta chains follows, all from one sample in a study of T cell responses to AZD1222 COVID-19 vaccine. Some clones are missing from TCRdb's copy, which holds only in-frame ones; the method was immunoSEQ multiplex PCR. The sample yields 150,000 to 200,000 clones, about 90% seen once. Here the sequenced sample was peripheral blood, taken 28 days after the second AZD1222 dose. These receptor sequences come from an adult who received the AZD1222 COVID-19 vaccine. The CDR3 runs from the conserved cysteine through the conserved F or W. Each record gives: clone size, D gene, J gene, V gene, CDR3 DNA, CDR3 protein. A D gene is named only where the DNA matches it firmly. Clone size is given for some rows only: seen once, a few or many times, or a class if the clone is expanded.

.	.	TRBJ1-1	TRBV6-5	TGTGCCAGCAGGTCAGCGGGCACTGAAGCTTTCTTT	CASRSAGTEAFF
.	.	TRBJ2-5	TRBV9	TGTGCCAGCAGCGGGTGGGACGGCCAAGAGACCCAGTACTTC	CASSGWDGQETQYF
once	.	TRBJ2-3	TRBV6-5	TGTGCCAGCAGTTACAGGGCCTCGAGCACAGATACGCAGTATTTT	CASSYRASSTDTQYF
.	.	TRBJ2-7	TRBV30	TGTGCCTGGGGACCCCCCCGAGAGCAGTACTTC	CAWGPPREQYF
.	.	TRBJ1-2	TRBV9	TGTGCCAGCAGCTCTCAGGGAGTGGAGGGCTACACCTTC	CASSSQGVEGYTF
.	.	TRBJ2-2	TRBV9	TGTGCCAGCAGCGAGGCCGGGGAGCTGTTTTTT	CASSEAGELFF
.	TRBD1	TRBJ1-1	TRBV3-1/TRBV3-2	TGTGCCAGCAGCGGAGGACAGGGAACCACTGAAGCTTTCTTT	CASSGGQGTTEAFF
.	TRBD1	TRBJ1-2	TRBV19	TGTGCCAGTAGGAGTGGGACAGGGTCCTATGGCTACACCTTC	CASRSGTGSYGYTF
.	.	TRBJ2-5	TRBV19	TGTGCCAGTAGTGCTCACCAGACCCAGTACTTC	CASSAHQTQYF
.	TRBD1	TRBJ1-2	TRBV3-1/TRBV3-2	TGTGCCAGCAGCCAAGTCATGGGGACAGGGGGCGAGTATGGCTACACCTTC	CASSQVMGTGGEYGYTF
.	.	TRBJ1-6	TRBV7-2	TGTGCCAGCAGCCCCTACCGGACAGCGAATTCACCCCTCCACTTT	CASSPYRTANSPLHF
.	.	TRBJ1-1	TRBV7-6	TGTGCCAGCAGCTTAGGGACCGGTGAAGCTTTCTTT	CASSLGTGEAFF
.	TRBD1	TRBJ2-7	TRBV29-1	TGCAGCGGGTTGGGACAGGGGTACGAGCAGTACTTC	CSGLGQGYEQYF
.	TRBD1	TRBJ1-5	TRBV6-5	TGTGCCAGCATAGAGCCGGGACAGGGGAATCAGCCCCAGCATTTT	CASIEPGQGNQPQHF